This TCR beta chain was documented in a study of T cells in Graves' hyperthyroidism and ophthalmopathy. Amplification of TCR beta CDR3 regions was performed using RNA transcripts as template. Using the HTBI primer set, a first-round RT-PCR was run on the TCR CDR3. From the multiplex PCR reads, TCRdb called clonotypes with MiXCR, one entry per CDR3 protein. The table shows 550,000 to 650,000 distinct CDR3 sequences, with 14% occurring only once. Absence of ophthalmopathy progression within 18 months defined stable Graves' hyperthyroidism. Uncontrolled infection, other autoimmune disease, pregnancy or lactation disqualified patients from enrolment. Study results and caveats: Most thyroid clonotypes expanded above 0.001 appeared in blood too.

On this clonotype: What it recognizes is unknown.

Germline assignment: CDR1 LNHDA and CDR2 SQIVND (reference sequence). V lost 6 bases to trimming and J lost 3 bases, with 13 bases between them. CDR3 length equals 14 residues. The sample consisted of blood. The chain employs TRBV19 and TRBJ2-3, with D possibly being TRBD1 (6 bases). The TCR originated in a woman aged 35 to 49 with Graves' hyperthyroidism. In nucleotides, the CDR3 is TGTGCCAGTAGACAGACAGGAGAGACAGATACGCAGTATTTT. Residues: CASRQTGETDTQYF.